This is a list of T cell receptor beta chains from one sample in a study of blood T cell repertoires in COVID-19. Data came from immunoSEQ multiplex PCR; TCRdb stores just in-frame clones and leaves some out. The data contain 250,000 or so clones, about 85% of them seen just once; the ten biggest clones take up 10% to 13%. The sequenced material came from PBMCs or T cells enriched from blood (not recorded which). The origin of the receptors is a man younger than 45 who had recovered from COVID-19. The conserved cysteine and the conserved F or W are not part of the CDR3 here.

TRBV2	TRBJ2-3	ASSVGSARDDFDTQY
TRBV6-9	TRBJ1-1	ASSQLNRVPF
TRBV28	TRBJ2-2	ASSNTLLSSGSGELF
TRBV28	TRBJ2-4	ASGRDRRSKNIQY
TRBV11-2	TRBJ1-2	ASSSLEDRAYGYT
TRBV30	TRBJ1-4	AWSASEKLF
TRBV5-1	TRBJ1-3	ASSFGLSGNTIY
TRBV6-6	TRBJ2-7	ASRGAEHEQY
TRBV10-3	TRBJ1-6	AISDVSGTSDSPLH
TRBV30	TRBJ1-4	AWSTRQINEKLF
TRBV15	TRBJ2-7	ATSRDRGTYEQY
TRBV5-6	TRBJ1-1	ASSRNRAMNTEAF
TRBV18	TRBJ2-5	ASSPRLAQETQY
TRBV6-6	TRBJ1-6	ASSYDSYYNSPLH
TRBV9	TRBJ1-2	ASTGESWGVYGYT
TRBV10-3	TRBJ1-1	AISESTRTGSTEAF
TRBV28	TRBJ1-1	ASSFYRVNTEAF
TRBV28	TRBJ1-6	ASSRRGYMGNSPLH
TRBV5-5	TRBJ1-1	ASNAGEGLLRAEAF
TRBV5-4	TRBJ2-3	ASSLGTGAQY
TRBV20-1	TRBJ2-7	SASLDRVDEQY
TRBV21-1	TRBJ1-2	ASSPRDRPNYGYT
TRBV11-2	TRBJ1-2	ASSANGYT
TRBV11-3	TRBJ2-1	ASAEREFGEQF
TRBV24-1	TRBJ1-5	ATSEGSGSNQPQH
TRBV7-2	TRBJ2-7	ASSLVSAGAGYEQY
TRBV6-5	TRBJ2-2	ASSYSGTGRQGELF
TRBV30	TRBJ1-1	AWSYGPGTEAF
TRBV4-3	TRBJ1-1	ASSQDRQGATEAF
TRBV10-3	TRBJ2-7	AIRAGGSIYEQY
TRBV7-9	TRBJ2-7	ASSLAGLEQY
TRBV30	TRBJ1-1	AFLSRVRSSEAF
TRBV27	TRBJ2-2	ASTAPGLSGELF
TRBV6-1	TRBJ1-5	ASSERSYSNQPQH
TRBV7-2	TRBJ1-2	ASSSNGQGYGYT
TRBV7-3	TRBJ1-6	ASSLMSAGSPLH
TRBV6-5	TRBJ1-4	ASSTGGSLNEKLF
TRBV2	TRBJ2-2	ASFAGELF
TRBV28	TRBJ2-1	ASSPSYNEQF
TRBV7-5	TRBJ2-5	VRSLLRGGLETQY
TRBV5-8	TRBJ2-5	ASSSQGEETQY
TRBV30	TRBJ1-2	AWRDWSDYGYT
TRBV10-3	TRBJ2-3	AISPASGGASTDTQY
TRBV5-1	TRBJ2-4	ASSLDGTGSLNIQY
TRBV19	TRBJ2-1	ASSGSGGFPYNEQF
TRBV7-2	TRBJ1-4	ASSLEQGRYEKLF
TRBV18	TRBJ2-3	ASSRRGIAGSTDTQY
TRBV28	TRBJ1-5	ASSLPDIRNQPQH
TRBV7-9	TRBJ1-2	ASSVLKDSIYGYT
TRBV19	TRBJ2-1	ASSLRTGLNEQF
TRBV3-1/TRBV3-2	TRBJ2-2	ASSQGISRGTGELF
TRBV11-2	TRBJ2-2	ASSIPFRDTGTGELF
TRBV7-8	TRBJ1-2	ASSSWGQGPVGGYT